One sample yielded the 7 T cell receptor beta chains listed below, sequenced in a study of blood T cell repertoires in COVID-19. Some clones are missing from TCRdb's copy, which holds only in-frame ones; the method was immunoSEQ multiplex PCR. Of just over 250,000 clones in the sample, approximately 86% were seen once. Specimen: peripheral blood. The receptors derive from a man in his forties who had recovered from COVID-19.

This chain uses TRBV6-2 or TRBV6-3 with TRBJ2-5, with 7 bases aligning to TRBD2. V was pared by 6 bases and J by 5 bases, with 15 bases of the junction left unmatched. The CDR3 loop spans 16 amino acids. Per germline, CDR1 MNHEY and CDR2 SVGEGT. CDR3 in DNA: TGTGCCAGCAGCCAAATCTTCAGCGGGGAACGGGAGACCCAGTACTTC. Its translation: CASSQIFSGERETQYF.

The chain links TRBV7-9 to TRBJ2-7, with D perhaps matching TRBD2 (6 bases). This CDR3 contains 13 residues. CDR1 is SEHNR, CDR2 FQNEAQ, per germline (reference sequence). The germline V and J ends were trimmed by 7 bases and 1 base, with 11 bases remaining between them. DNA of the CDR3: TGTGCCAGCAACCCGGGGACTTCCTACGAGCAGTACTTC. Protein: CASNPGTSYEQYF.

This chain joins TRBV29-1 and TRBJ2-5, with TRBD2 matching 9 bases. CDR1 and CDR2 (germline): SQVTM, ANQGSEA. This CDR3 contains 15 residues. V was pared by 4 bases and J by 6 bases, with 12 bases of the junction left unmatched. For the CDR3, the DNA is TGCAGCGTTGCCGGTGGCGGGAGGGCCGTAAAGACCCAGTACTTC. It is translated as CSVAGGGRAVKTQYF.

The chain couples TRBV7-6 to TRBJ2-1; 10 nucleotides match TRBD2. This CDR3 comprises 16 residues. Germline V CDR1 and CDR2: SGHVS, FNYEAQ. With V trimmed by 5 bases and J by 7 bases, 11 bases remained unmatched. CDR3 residues: CASSRPSGRSQNEQFF. The CDR3 bases are TGTGCCAGCAGCCGCCCTAGCGGGAGATCGCAGAATGAGCAGTTCTTC.

The J gene is TRBJ2-3, the V gene TRBV5-6; D may be TRBD2 (5 bases). The CDR3 is 17 amino acids. V was pared by 2 bases and J by 2 bases, with 18 bases between. The germline CDR1 and CDR2 sequences are SGHDT and YYEEEE. The CDR3 protein is CASSLNPAGRPTDTQYF. The CDR3 DNA sequence: TGTGCCAGCAGCTTAAATCCGGCGGGCCGGCCCACAGATACGCAGTATTTT.

The genes are TRBV7-3 and TRBJ2-2, with 10 nucleotides matching TRBD1. CDR1 is SGHTA, CDR2 FQGTGA, per germline. With V trimmed by 5 bases and J by 3 bases, 3 bases remained unmatched. The CDR3 is made up of 15 amino acids. The CDR3 region is CASSPDRGDTGELFF. The CDR3 coding sequence is TGTGCCAGCAGCCCGGACAGGGGGGACACCGGGGAGCTGTTTTTT.

The rearrangement links TRBV6-5 to TRBJ2-3, with TRBD2 matching over 9 bases. The CDR3 totals 15 residues. In germline, CDR1 is MNHEY, CDR2 SVGAGI. V lost 5 bases to trimming and J lost 4 bases; unmatched junction nucleotides: 7. CDR3 region: CASSHGLASPDTQYF. The CDR3 nucleotides read TGTGCCAGCAGTCACGGACTAGCGTCCCCAGATACGCAGTATTTT.